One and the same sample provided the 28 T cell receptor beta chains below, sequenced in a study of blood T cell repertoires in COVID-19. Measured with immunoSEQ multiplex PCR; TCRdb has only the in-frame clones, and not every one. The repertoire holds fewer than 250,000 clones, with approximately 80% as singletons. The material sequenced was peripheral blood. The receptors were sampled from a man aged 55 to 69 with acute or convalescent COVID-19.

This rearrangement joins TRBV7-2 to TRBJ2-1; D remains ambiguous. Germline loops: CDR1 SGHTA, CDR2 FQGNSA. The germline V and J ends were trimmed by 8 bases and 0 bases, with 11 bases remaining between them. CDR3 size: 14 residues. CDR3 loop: CASRPSSSYNEQFF. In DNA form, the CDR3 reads TGTGCCAGCCGCCCATCTAGCTCCTACAATGAGCAGTTCTTC.

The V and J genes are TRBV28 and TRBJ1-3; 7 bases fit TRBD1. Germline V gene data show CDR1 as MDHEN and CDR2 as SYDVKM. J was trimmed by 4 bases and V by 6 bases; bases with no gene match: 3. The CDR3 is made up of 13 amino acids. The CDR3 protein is CASSQGQGNTIYF. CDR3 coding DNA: TGTGCCAGCAGCCAGGGACAGGGAAACACCATATATTTT.

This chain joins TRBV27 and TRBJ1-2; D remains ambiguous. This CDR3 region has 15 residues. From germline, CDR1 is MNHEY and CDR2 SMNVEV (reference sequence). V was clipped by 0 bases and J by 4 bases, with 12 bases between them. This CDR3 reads CASSLSGLFVYGYTF. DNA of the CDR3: TGTGCCAGCAGTTTATCGGGCCTATTCGTCTATGGCTACACCTTC.

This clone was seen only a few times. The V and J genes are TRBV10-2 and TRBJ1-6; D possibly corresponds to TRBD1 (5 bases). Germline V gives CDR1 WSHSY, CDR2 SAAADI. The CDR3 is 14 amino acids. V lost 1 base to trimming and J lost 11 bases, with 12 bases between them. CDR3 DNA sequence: TGCGCCAGCAGTGAGTGGATGGCGGGGGCACCCCTCCACTTT. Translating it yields CASSEWMAGAPLHF.

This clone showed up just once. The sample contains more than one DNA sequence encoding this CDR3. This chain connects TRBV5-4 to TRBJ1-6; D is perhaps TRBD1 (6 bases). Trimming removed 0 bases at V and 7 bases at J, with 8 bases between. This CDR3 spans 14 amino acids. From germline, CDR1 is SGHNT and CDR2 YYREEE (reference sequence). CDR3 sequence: CASSLGQGNSPLHF. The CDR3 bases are TGTGCCAGCAGCTTGGGTCAGGGGAATTCACCCCTCCACTTT.

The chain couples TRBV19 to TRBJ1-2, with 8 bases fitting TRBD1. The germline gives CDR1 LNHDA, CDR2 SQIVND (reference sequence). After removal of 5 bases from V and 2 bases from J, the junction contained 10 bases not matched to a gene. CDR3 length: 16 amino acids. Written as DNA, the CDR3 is TGTGCCAGTAGTTCCGATCTCAGGGGGCGGAACTATGGCTACACCTTC. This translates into CASSSDLRGRNYGYTF.

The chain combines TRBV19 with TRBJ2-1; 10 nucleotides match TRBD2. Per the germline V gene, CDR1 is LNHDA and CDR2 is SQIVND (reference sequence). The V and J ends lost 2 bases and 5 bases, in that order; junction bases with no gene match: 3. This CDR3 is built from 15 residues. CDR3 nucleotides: TGTGCCAGTAGTATATCACTAGCGGGAAACAATGAGCAGTTCTTC. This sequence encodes CASSISLAGNNEQFF.

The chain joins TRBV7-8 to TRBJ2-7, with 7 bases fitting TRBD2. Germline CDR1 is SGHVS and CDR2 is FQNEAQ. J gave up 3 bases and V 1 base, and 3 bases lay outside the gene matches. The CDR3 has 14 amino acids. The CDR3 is CASSLGGGIYEQYF. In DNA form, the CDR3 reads TGTGCCAGCAGCTTAGGGGGGGGTATCTACGAGCAGTACTTC.

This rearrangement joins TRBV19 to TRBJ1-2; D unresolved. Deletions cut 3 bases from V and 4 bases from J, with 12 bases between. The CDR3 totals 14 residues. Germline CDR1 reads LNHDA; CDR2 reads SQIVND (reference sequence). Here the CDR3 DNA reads TGTGCCAGTAGTATTAACAGCATCCCCTATGGCTACACCTTC. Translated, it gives CASSINSIPYGYTF.

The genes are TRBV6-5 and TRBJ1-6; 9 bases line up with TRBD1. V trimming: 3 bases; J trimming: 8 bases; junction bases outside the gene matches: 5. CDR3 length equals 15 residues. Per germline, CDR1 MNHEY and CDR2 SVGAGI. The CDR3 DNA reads TGTGCCAGCAGTTATGGGACAGGGCTGGATTCACCCCTCCACTTT. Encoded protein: CASSYGTGLDSPLHF.

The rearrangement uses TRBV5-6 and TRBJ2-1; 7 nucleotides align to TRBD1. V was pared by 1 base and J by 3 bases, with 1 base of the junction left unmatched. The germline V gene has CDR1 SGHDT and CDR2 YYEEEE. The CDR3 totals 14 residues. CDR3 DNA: TGTGCCAGCAGCTTGCCAGGGGGCTACAATGAGCAGTTCTTC. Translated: CASSLPGGYNEQFF. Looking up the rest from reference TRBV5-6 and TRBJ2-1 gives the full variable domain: DAGVTQSPTHLIKTRGQQVTLRCSPKSGHDTVSWYQQALGQGPQFIFQYYEEEERQRGNFPDRFSGHQFPNYSSELNVNALLLGDSALYLCASSLPGGYNEQFFGPGTRLTVL.

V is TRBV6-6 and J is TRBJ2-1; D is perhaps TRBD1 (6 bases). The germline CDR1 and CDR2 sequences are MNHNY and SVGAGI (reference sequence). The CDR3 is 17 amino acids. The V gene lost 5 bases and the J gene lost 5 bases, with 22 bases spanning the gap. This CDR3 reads CASSLKTGTPNNNEQFF. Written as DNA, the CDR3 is TGTGCCAGCAGTCTAAAAACCGGGACACCCAACAACAATGAGCAGTTCTTC.

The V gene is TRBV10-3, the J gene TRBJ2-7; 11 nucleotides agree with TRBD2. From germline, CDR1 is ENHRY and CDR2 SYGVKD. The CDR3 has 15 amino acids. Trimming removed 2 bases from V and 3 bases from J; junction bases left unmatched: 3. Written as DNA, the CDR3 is TGTGCCATCAGTGAGAACCTAGCGGGAGGCTACGAGCAGTACTTC. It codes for CAISENLAGGYEQYF.

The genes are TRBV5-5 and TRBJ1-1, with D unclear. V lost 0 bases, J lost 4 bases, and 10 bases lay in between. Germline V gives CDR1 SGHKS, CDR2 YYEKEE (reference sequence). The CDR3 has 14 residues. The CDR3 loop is CASSLARVTTEAFF. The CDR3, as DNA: TGTGCCAGCAGCTTGGCGCGGGTGACCACTGAAGCTTTCTTT.

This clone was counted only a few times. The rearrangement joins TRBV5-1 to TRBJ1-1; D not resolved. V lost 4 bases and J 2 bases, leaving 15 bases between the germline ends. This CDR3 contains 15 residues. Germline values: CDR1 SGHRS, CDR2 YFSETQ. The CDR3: CASSRDINLNTEAFF. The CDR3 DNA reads TGCGCCAGCAGCCGCGACATAAACCTCAACACTGAAGCTTTCTTT.

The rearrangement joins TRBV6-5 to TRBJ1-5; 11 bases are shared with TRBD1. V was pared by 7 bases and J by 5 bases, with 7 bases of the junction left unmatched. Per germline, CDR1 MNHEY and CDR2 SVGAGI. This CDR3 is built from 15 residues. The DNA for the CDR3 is TGTGCCAGCATCTCCGGACAGGGGGCACATCAGCCCCAGCATTTT. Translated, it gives CASISGQGAHQPQHF.

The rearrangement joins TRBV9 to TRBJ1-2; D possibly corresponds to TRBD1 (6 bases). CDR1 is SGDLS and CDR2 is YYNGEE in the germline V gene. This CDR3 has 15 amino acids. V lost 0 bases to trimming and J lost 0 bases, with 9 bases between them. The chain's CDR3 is CASSVGTGPNYGYTF. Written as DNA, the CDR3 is TGTGCCAGCAGCGTAGGTACAGGGCCTAACTATGGCTACACCTTC.

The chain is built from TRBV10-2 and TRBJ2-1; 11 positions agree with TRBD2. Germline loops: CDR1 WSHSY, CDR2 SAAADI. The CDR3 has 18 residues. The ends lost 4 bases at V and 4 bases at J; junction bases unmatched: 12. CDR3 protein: CASSGLAGTRGWYNEQFF. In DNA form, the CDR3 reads TGCGCCAGCAGTGGACTAGCGGGGACTAGAGGGTGGTACAATGAGCAGTTCTTC.

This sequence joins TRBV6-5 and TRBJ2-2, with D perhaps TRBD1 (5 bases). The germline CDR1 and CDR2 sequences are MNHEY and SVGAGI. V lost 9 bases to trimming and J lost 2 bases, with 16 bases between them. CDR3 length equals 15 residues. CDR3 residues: CASPTTDSNTGELFF. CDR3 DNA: TGTGCCAGTCCGACGACAGACTCCAACACCGGGGAGCTGTTTTTT.

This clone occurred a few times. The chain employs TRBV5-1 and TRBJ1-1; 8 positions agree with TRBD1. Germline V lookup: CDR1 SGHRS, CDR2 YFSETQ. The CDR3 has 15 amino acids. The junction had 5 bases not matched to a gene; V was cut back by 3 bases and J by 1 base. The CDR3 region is CASSSSGTGNTEAFF. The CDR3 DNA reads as TGCGCCAGCAGCTCCTCCGGGACAGGGAACACTGAAGCTTTCTTT.

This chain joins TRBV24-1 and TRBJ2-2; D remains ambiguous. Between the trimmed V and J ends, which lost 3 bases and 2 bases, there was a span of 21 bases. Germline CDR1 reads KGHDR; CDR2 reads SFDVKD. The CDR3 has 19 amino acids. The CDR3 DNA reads TGTGCCACCAGTGATGCGCGCCCATCCGCCCACAGTAACACCGGGGAGCTGTTTTTT. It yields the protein CATSDARPSAHSNTGELFF.

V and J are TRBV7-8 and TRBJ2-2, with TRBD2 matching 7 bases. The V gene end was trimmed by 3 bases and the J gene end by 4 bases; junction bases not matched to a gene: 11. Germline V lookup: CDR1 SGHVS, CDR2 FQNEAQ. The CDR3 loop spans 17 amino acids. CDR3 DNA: TGTGCCAGCAGCTTTTCCGGGAGGATTCGGAGCACCGGGGAGCTGTTTTTT. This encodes CASSFSGRIRSTGELFF.

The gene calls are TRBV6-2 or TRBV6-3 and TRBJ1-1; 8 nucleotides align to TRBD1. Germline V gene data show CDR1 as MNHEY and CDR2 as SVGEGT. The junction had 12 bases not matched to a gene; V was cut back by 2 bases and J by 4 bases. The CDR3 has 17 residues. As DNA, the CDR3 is TGTGCCAGCAGTTACGCCGGGACAGGTGGTGTTTCCACTGAAGCTTTCTTT. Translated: CASSYAGTGGVSTEAFF.

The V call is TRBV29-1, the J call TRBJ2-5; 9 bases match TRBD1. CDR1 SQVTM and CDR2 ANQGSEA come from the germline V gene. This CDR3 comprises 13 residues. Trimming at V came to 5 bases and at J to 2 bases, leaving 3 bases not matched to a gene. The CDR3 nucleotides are TGCAGCGTTCATGACAGGGGGCAAGAGACCCAGTACTTC. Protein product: CSVHDRGQETQYF. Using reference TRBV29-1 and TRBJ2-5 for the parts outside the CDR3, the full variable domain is SAVISQKPSRDICQRGTSLTIQCQVDSQVTMMFWYRQQPGQSLTLIATANQGSEATYESGFVIDKFPISRPNLTFSTLTVSNMSPEDSSIYLCSVHDRGQETQYFGPGTRLLVL.

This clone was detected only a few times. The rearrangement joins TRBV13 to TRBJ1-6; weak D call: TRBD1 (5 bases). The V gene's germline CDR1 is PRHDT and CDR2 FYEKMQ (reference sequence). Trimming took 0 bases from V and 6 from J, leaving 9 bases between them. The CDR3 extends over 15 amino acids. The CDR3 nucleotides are TGTGCCAGCAGCTTAGGTCAGGGCCTTAATTCACCCCTCCACTTT. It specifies CASSLGQGLNSPLHF.

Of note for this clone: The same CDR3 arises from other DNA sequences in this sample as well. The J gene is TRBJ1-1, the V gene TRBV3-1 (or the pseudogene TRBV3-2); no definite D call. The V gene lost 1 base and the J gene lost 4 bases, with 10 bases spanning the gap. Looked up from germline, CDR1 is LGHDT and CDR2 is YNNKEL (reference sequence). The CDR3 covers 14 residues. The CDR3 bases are TGTGCCAGCAGCCAAGGGGGAGGGTTCACTGAAGCTTTCTTT. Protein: CASSQGGGFTEAFF.

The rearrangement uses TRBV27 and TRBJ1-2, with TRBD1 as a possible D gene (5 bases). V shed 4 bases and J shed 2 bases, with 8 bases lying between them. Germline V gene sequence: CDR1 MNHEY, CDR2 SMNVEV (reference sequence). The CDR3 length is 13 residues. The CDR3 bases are TGTGCCAGCAGTTGGGGGGACAACTATGGCTACACCTTC. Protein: CASSWGDNYGYTF.

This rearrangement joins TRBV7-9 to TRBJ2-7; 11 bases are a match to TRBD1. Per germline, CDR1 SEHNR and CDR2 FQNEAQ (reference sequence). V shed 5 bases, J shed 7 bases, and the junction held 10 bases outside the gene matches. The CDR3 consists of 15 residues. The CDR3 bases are TGTGCCAGCAGCCCCGTAGGACAGGGGGCGCGGGAGCAGTACTTC. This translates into CASSPVGQGAREQYF.